This TCR beta chain appears in the sequencing data of a study of OX40 agonist ivuxolimab in advanced cancers. Whole-study context: Patients enrolled in dose escalation were diagnosed with hepatocellular carcinoma, melanoma, renal cell or head and neck cancer.

Assay: immunoSEQ multiplex PCR; the TCRdb copy retains only in-frame clones and omits some. The data hold approximately 64,000 clones, with roughly 84% observed a single time. In the case of this clone: Antigen: not known.

Germline CDR1 ENHRY, CDR2 SYGVKD. The CDR3 contains 15 residues. V was trimmed by 0 bases and J by 8 bases, leaving 16 bases between them. Study observations and caveats: Researchers report that CD8+ T cells had, on average, more expanded clones than CD4+.

Sequences were derived from CD4+ or CD8+ T cells sorted from blood, sampled in a trial of the OX40 agonist ivuxolimab. The chain carries TRBV10-3 and TRBJ1-2, with D unresolved. The receptor was derived from an adult with an advanced solid tumor such as melanoma, head and neck, liver or kidney cancer. The CDR3 coding sequence is TGTGCCATCAGTGAGTCCGCAACCGCGGTGCGGGGCTACACCTTC. Translating it yields CAISESATAVRGYTF.